These T cell receptor beta chains were read from a single sample in a study of early T cells in non-severe SARS-CoV-2 infection. TCRdb processed the 5' RACE reads anew with MiXCR; each CDR3 protein has one entry. The sample shows some 45,000 distinct CDR3 sequences, about 4.2% of them seen only once. The sample taken for sequencing was whole blood. All receptors derive from an adult who was a healthcare worker with PCR-confirmed SARS-CoV-2 infection or an uninfected control (not recorded which). Both conserved end residues are part of each CDR3. The order of the fields is D gene, J gene, clone size, V gene, CDR3 length, CDR3 DNA, CDR3 protein. The D gene is left open where the match is weak. Clone size is stated in some rows and not others, as once, few, many or a class when expanded.

D gene: -
J gene: TRBJ1-6
clone size: many
V gene: TRBV20-1
CDR3 length: 12
CDR3 DNA: TGCAGTGCCGAGGGGGGGAATTCACCCCTCCACTTT
CDR3 protein: CSAEGGNSPLHF

D gene: -
J gene: TRBJ2-7
clone size: many
V gene: TRBV27
CDR3 length: 10
CDR3 DNA: TGTGCCAGCAGTTTCCGCGAGCAGTACTTC
CDR3 protein: CASSFREQYF

D gene: -
J gene: TRBJ2-7
clone size: many
V gene: TRBV9
CDR3 length: 13
CDR3 DNA: TGTGCCAGCAGCACCCGGACGCTAGACGAGCAGTACTTC
CDR3 protein: CASSTRTLDEQYF

D gene: -
J gene: TRBJ1-1
clone size: many
V gene: TRBV30
CDR3 length: 17
CDR3 DNA: TGTGCCTGGAGTGTACTAAAGGGTCAGGCGGCTAGCACTGAAGCTTTCTTT
CDR3 protein: CAWSVLKGQAASTEAFF

D gene: -
J gene: TRBJ1-6
clone size: many
V gene: TRBV7-2
CDR3 length: 15
CDR3 DNA: TGTGCCAGCAGCTACCTCGGCGGGAATAATTCACCCCTCCACTTT
CDR3 protein: CASSYLGGNNSPLHF

D gene: -
J gene: TRBJ2-1
clone size: many
V gene: TRBV12-3/TRBV12-4
CDR3 length: 14
CDR3 DNA: TGTGCCAGTAGCGTGGACGGGTCCTACAATGAGCAGTTCTTC
CDR3 protein: CASSVDGSYNEQFF

D gene: -
J gene: TRBJ1-2
clone size: -
V gene: TRBV12-3/TRBV12-4
CDR3 length: 15
CDR3 DNA: TGTGCCAGCAGTTTAAAGGAGGGTCTAAGCTATGGCTACACCTTC
CDR3 protein: CASSLKEGLSYGYTF

D gene: -
J gene: TRBJ2-3
clone size: many
V gene: TRBV11-1
CDR3 length: 12
CDR3 DNA: TGTGCCAGCAGCTTAATCAGTATCGCGCAGTATTTT
CDR3 protein: CASSLISIAQYF

D gene: -
J gene: TRBJ2-1
clone size: many
V gene: TRBV6-6
CDR3 length: 14
CDR3 DNA: TGTGCCAGCACCGACGGCTACAGGGACAATGAGCAGTTCTTC
CDR3 protein: CASTDGYRDNEQFF

D gene: -
J gene: TRBJ1-2
clone size: many
V gene: TRBV7-3
CDR3 length: 14
CDR3 DNA: TGTGCCAGCAGCTTAACTAGTAATGGGAGGGACTACACCTTC
CDR3 protein: CASSLTSNGRDYTF

D gene: TRBD1
J gene: TRBJ2-6
clone size: few
V gene: TRBV9
CDR3 length: 14
CDR3 DNA: TGTGCCAGCAGCGTGGGGACAGGGGAACAGGGCCTGACTTTC
CDR3 protein: CASSVGTGEQGLTF

D gene: -
J gene: TRBJ2-6
clone size: many
V gene: TRBV25-1
CDR3 length: 19
CDR3 DNA: TGTGCCAGCAGTGAAGGGCAGGGGTTTAGGCCCTCTGGGGCCAACGTCCTGACTTTC
CDR3 protein: CASSEGQGFRPSGANVLTF

D gene: -
J gene: TRBJ2-1
clone size: many
V gene: TRBV7-3
CDR3 length: 13
CDR3 DNA: TGTGCCAGCAGCCAGGACTCGTACAATGAGCAGTTCTTC
CDR3 protein: CASSQDSYNEQFF

D gene: -
J gene: TRBJ2-7
clone size: -
V gene: TRBV7-2
CDR3 length: 12
CDR3 DNA: TGTGCCAGCAGCCTTTTGGGTCGCGAGCAGTACTTC
CDR3 protein: CASSLLGREQYF

D gene: TRBD1
J gene: TRBJ2-7
clone size: many
V gene: TRBV4-2
CDR3 length: 15
CDR3 DNA: TGTGCCAGCAGCTCGGGACAGGGGGCCTCCTACGAGCAGTACTTC
CDR3 protein: CASSSGQGASYEQYF

D gene: TRBD2
J gene: TRBJ2-2
clone size: -
V gene: TRBV18
CDR3 length: 15
CDR3 DNA: TGTGCCAGCTCACCGACTAGCGGCAACACCGGGGAGCTGTTTTTT
CDR3 protein: CASSPTSGNTGELFF

D gene: TRBD1
J gene: TRBJ1-5
clone size: many
V gene: TRBV6-2/TRBV6-3
CDR3 length: 15
CDR3 DNA: TGTGCCAGCAGTTACGATGGACAGGGCCCAAGGCCCCAGCATTTT
CDR3 protein: CASSYDGQGPRPQHF

D gene: -
J gene: TRBJ2-5
clone size: many
V gene: TRBV4-1
CDR3 length: 15
CDR3 DNA: TGCGCCAGCAGCCAAGATCCGGTTGGGCGAGAGACCCAGTACTTC
CDR3 protein: CASSQDPVGRETQYF

D gene: TRBD1
J gene: TRBJ2-7
clone size: many
V gene: TRBV18
CDR3 length: 15
CDR3 DNA: TGTGCCAGCTCACCGCCGGGACAGCTTTGGTACGAGCAGTACTTC
CDR3 protein: CASSPPGQLWYEQYF

D gene: -
J gene: TRBJ2-3
clone size: -
V gene: TRBV4-1
CDR3 length: 17
CDR3 DNA: TGCGCCAGCAGCCGAGGTTTTGGAGCGATAACCCCAGATACGCAGTATTTT
CDR3 protein: CASSRGFGAITPDTQYF

D gene: -
J gene: TRBJ1-1
clone size: many
V gene: TRBV6-1
CDR3 length: 14
CDR3 DNA: TGTGCCACCGCACCGAGGACAGATAACACTGAAGCTTTCTTT
CDR3 protein: CATAPRTDNTEAFF

D gene: -
J gene: TRBJ2-2
clone size: many
V gene: TRBV7-9
CDR3 length: 15
CDR3 DNA: TGTGCCAGCAGCAAACTAGATTCGGACACCGGGGAGCTGTTTTTT
CDR3 protein: CASSKLDSDTGELFF

D gene: -
J gene: TRBJ2-3
clone size: many
V gene: TRBV4-3
CDR3 length: 16
CDR3 DNA: TGCGCCAGCAGCCAAGGGAGGCGGAGTAGCACAGATACGCAGTATTTT
CDR3 protein: CASSQGRRSSTDTQYF

D gene: -
J gene: TRBJ2-1
clone size: many
V gene: TRBV11-2
CDR3 length: 12
CDR3 DNA: TGTGCCAGCAGCTTAGTCGGCAATGAGCAGTTCTTC
CDR3 protein: CASSLVGNEQFF

D gene: -
J gene: TRBJ2-7
clone size: many
V gene: TRBV6-6
CDR3 length: 16
CDR3 DNA: TGTGCCAGCAGTTACCAGAGAACAGTCACTACTTACGAGCAGTACTTC
CDR3 protein: CASSYQRTVTTYEQYF

D gene: -
J gene: TRBJ2-3
clone size: few
V gene: TRBV24-1
CDR3 length: 13
CDR3 DNA: TGTGCCACCAGTTGGGGTAGCACAGATACGCAGTATTTT
CDR3 protein: CATSWGSTDTQYF

D gene: -
J gene: TRBJ2-1
clone size: many
V gene: TRBV5-1
CDR3 length: 18
CDR3 DNA: TGCGCCAGCAGCTTTTATGGACTGACTCGTGGCTCCTACAATGAGCAGTTCTTC
CDR3 protein: CASSFYGLTRGSYNEQFF

D gene: -
J gene: TRBJ1-6
clone size: -
V gene: TRBV10-3
CDR3 length: 19
CDR3 DNA: TGTGCCATCAGTGAGTCGAGCCTCAGTACCTTCTCCTATAATTCACCCCTCCACTTT
CDR3 protein: CAISESSLSTFSYNSPLHF

D gene: -
J gene: TRBJ2-1
clone size: -
V gene: TRBV5-1
CDR3 length: 16
CDR3 DNA: TGCGCCAGCAGCCCTTTTAGCGGCCCCACGGCGAATGAGCAGTTCTTC
CDR3 protein: CASSPFSGPTANEQFF

D gene: -
J gene: TRBJ1-1
clone size: many
V gene: TRBV7-9
CDR3 length: 15
CDR3 DNA: TGTGCCAGCAGCTTAGCGCGAACGGGGAACACTGAAGCTTTCTTT
CDR3 protein: CASSLARTGNTEAFF

D gene: -
J gene: TRBJ2-5
clone size: many
V gene: TRBV18
CDR3 length: 15
CDR3 DNA: TGTGCCAGCTCACCACTAGATCACCTCCGAGAGACCCAGTACTTC
CDR3 protein: CASSPLDHLRETQYF

D gene: TRBD2
J gene: TRBJ2-1
clone size: many
V gene: TRBV5-5
CDR3 length: 16
CDR3 DNA: TGTGCCAGCAGCCCACGACTAGCGGGAGTATACAATGAGCAGTTCTTC
CDR3 protein: CASSPRLAGVYNEQFF

D gene: TRBD2
J gene: TRBJ2-7
clone size: many
V gene: TRBV11-2
CDR3 length: 13
CDR3 DNA: TGTGCCAGCAGTCGGGACTACAACTACGAGCAGTACTTC
CDR3 protein: CASSRDYNYEQYF

D gene: -
J gene: TRBJ1-1
clone size: many
V gene: TRBV5-6
CDR3 length: 14
CDR3 DNA: TGTGCCAGCAGCTTGGGTTATTGGGGACCTAAAGCTTTCTTT
CDR3 protein: CASSLGYWGPKAFF

D gene: -
J gene: TRBJ1-5
clone size: many
V gene: TRBV6-1
CDR3 length: 14
CDR3 DNA: TGTGCCAGCAGTGAAGCGAAGCTATCGCAGCCCCAGCATTTT
CDR3 protein: CASSEAKLSQPQHF

D gene: TRBD1
J gene: TRBJ2-3
clone size: -
V gene: TRBV11-1
CDR3 length: 14
CDR3 DNA: TGTGCCAGCACCCTGGACAGGAGCACAGATACGCAGTATTTT
CDR3 protein: CASTLDRSTDTQYF

D gene: -
J gene: TRBJ2-1
clone size: many
V gene: TRBV5-6
CDR3 length: 15
CDR3 DNA: TGTGCCAGCAGCTTGGCGGGGCAGGAACGCAATGAGCAGTTCTTC
CDR3 protein: CASSLAGQERNEQFF

D gene: TRBD1
J gene: TRBJ2-4
clone size: many
V gene: TRBV6-1
CDR3 length: 18
CDR3 DNA: TGTGCCAGCAGAGACCAAATAGGGACAGGGAGAGCCAAAAACATTCAGTACTTC
CDR3 protein: CASRDQIGTGRAKNIQYF

D gene: TRBD1
J gene: TRBJ2-5
clone size: many
V gene: TRBV7-2
CDR3 length: 15
CDR3 DNA: TGTGCCAGCAGCGTCGGGGGACAGGGTTACGAGACCCAGTACTTC
CDR3 protein: CASSVGGQGYETQYF

D gene: -
J gene: TRBJ2-7
clone size: -
V gene: TRBV30
CDR3 length: 13
CDR3 DNA: TGTGCCTGGTTCGACCCCGGGTCCTACGAGCAGTACTTC
CDR3 protein: CAWFDPGSYEQYF

D gene: -
J gene: TRBJ1-1
clone size: -
V gene: TRBV5-1
CDR3 length: 12
CDR3 DNA: TGCGCCAGCAGCCCAAGGACAGACGAAGCTTTCTTT
CDR3 protein: CASSPRTDEAFF

D gene: TRBD1
J gene: TRBJ1-1
clone size: many
V gene: TRBV28
CDR3 length: 16
CDR3 DNA: TGTGCCAGCAGTTCTCATACCGGGACAGGGGACACTGAAGCTTTCTTT
CDR3 protein: CASSSHTGTGDTEAFF

D gene: -
J gene: TRBJ2-2
clone size: medium-sized
V gene: TRBV6-5
CDR3 length: 14
CDR3 DNA: TGTGCCAGCAGCGCAAGGAGTAACACCGGGGAGCTGTTTTTT
CDR3 protein: CASSARSNTGELFF

D gene: -
J gene: TRBJ2-5
clone size: many
V gene: TRBV20-1
CDR3 length: 10
CDR3 DNA: TGCAGTGCTAGGCGGGAGACCCAGTACTTC
CDR3 protein: CSARRETQYF

D gene: TRBD1
J gene: TRBJ1-1
clone size: many
V gene: TRBV18
CDR3 length: 14
CDR3 DNA: TGTGCCAGCTCACCACGACAGGGAAGCACTGAAGCTTTCTTT
CDR3 protein: CASSPRQGSTEAFF